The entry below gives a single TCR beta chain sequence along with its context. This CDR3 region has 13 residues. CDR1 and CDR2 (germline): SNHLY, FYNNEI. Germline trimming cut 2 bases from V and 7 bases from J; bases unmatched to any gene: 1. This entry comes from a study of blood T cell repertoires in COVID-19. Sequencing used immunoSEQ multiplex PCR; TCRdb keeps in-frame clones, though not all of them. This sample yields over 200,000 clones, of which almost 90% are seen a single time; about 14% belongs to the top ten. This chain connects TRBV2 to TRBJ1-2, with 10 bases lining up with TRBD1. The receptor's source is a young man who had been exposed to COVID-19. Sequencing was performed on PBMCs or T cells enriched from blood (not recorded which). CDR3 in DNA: TGTGCCAGCAGTGAATGGACAGGGGGTGGCTACACCTTC. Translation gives CASSEWTGGGYTF.